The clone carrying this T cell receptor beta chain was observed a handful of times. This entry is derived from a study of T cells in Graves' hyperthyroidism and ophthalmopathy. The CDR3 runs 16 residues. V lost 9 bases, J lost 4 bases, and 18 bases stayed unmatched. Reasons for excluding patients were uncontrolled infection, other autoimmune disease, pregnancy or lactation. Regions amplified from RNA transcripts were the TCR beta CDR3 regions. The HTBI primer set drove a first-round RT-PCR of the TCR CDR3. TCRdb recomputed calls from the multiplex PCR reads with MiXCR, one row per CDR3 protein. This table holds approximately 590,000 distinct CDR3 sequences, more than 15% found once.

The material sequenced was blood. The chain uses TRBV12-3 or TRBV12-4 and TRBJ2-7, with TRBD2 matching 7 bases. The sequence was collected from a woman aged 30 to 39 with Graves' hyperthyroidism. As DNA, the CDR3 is TGTGCCAGGGGGAGGGGCCGGCCTGCCGGACCATACGAGCAGTACTTC. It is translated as CARGRGRPAGPYEQYF.